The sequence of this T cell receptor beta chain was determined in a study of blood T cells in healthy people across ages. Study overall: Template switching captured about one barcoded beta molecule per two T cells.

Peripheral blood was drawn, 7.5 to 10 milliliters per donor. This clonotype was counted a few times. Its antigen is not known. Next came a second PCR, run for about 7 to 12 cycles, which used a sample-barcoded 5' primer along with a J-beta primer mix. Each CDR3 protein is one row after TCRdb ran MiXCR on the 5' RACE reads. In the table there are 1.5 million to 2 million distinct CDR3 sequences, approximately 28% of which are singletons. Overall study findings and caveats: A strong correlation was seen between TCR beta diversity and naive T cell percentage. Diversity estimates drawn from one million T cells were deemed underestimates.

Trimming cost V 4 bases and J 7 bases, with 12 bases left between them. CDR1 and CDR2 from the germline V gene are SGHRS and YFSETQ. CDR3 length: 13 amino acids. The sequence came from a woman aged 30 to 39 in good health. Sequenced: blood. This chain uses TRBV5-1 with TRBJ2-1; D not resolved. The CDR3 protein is CASSNPDANEQFF. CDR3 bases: TGCGCCAGCAGCAACCCGGACGCAAATGAGCAGTTCTTC.